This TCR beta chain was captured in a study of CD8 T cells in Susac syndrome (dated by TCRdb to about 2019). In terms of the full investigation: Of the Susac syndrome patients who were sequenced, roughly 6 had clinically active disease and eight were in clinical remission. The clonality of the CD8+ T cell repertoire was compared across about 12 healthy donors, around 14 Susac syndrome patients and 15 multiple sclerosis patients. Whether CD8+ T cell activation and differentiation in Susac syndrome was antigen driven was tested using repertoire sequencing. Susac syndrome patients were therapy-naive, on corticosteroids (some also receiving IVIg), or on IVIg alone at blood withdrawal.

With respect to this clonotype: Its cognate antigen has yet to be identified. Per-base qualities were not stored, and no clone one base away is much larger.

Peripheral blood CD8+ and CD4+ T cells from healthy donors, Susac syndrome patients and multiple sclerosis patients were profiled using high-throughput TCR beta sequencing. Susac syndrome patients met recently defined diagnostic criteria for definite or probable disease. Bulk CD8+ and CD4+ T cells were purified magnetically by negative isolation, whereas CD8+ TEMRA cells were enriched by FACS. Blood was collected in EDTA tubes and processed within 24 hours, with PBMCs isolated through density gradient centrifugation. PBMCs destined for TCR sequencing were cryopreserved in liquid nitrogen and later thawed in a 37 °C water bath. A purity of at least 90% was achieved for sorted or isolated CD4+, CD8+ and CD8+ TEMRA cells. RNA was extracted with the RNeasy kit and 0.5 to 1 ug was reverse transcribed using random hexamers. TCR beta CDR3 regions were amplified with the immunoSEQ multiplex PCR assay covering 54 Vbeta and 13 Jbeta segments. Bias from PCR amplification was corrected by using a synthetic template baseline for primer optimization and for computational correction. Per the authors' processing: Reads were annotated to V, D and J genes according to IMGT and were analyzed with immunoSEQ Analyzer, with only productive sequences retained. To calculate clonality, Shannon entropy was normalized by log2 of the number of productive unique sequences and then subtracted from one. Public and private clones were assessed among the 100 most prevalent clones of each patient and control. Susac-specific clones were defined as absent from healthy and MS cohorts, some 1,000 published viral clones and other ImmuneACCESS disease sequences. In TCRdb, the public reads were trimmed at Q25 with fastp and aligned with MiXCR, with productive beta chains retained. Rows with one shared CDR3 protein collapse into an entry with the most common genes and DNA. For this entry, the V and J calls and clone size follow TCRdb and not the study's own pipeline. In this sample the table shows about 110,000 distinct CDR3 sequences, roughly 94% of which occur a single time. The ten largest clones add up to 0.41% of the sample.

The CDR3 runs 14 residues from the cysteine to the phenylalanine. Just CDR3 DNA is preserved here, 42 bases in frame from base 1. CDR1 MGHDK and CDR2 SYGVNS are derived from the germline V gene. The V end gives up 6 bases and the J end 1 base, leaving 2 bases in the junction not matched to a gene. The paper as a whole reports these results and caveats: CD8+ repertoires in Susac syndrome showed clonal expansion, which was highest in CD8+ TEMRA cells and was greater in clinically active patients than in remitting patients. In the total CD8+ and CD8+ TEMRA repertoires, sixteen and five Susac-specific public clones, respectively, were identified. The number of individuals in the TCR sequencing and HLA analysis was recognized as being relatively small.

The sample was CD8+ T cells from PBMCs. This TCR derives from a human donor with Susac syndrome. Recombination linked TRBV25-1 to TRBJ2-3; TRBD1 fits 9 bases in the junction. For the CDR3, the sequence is CASRQGAGTDTQYF. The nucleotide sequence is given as TGTGCCAGCAGACAGGGGGCGGGCACAGATACGCAGTATTTT.